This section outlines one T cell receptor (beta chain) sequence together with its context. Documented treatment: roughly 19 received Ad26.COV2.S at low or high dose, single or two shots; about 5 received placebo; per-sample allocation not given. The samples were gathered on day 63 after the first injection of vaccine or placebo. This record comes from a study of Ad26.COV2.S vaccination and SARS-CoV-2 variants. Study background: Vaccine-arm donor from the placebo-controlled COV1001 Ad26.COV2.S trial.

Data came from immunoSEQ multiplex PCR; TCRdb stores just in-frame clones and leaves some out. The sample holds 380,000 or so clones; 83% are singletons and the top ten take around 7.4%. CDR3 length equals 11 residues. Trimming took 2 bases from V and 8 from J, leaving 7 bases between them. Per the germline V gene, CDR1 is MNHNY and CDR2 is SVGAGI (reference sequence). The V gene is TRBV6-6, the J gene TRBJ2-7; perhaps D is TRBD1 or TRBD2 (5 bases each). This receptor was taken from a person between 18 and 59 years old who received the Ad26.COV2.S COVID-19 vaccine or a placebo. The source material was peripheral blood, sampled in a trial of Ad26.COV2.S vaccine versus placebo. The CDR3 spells CASSYPGQQYF. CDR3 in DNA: TGTGCCAGCAGTTACCCGGGACAGCAGTACTTC.